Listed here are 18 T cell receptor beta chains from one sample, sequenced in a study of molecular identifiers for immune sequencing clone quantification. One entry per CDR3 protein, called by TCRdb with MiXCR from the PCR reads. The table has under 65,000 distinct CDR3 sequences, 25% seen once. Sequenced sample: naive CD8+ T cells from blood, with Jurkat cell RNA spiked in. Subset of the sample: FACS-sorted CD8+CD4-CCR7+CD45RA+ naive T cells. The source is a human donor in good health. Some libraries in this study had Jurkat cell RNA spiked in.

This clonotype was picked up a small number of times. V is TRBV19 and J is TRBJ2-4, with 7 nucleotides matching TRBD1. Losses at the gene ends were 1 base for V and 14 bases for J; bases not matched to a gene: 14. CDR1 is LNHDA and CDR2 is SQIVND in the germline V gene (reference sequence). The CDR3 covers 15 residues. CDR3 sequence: CASSIGQGALGFKYF. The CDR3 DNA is TGTGCCAGTAGTATAGGACAGGGAGCCTTAGGATTCAAGTACTTC.

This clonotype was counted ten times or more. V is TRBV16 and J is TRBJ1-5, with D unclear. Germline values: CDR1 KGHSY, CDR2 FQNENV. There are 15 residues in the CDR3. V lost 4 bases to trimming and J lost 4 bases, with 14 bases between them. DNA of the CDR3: TGTGCCAGCAGCCCCTCCGTAGGAATAAATCAGCCCCAGCATTTT. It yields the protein CASSPSVGINQPQHF.

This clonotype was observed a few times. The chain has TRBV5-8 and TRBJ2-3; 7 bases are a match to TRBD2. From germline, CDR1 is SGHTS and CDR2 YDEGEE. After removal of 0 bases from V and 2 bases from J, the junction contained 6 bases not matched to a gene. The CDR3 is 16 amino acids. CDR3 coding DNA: TGTGCCAGCAGCTTGGGATCGGGACTAAACACAGATACGCAGTATTTT. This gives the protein CASSLGSGLNTDTQYF.

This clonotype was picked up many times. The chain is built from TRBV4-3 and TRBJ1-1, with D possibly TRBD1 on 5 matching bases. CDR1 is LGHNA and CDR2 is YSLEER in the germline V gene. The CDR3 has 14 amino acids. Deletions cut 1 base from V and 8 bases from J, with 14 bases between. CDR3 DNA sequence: TGCGCCAGCAGCCAAGTAGGTGGGACCAGAGAAGCTTTCTTT. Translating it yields CASSQVGGTREAFF.

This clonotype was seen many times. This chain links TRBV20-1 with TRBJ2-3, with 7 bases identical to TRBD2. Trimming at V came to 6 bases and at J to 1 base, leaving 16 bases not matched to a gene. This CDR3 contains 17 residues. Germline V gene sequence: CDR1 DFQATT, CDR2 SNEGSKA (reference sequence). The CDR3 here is CSALNPSGPPRTDTQYF. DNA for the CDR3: TGCAGTGCCCTCAATCCTAGCGGCCCCCCGCGCACAGATACGCAGTATTTT.

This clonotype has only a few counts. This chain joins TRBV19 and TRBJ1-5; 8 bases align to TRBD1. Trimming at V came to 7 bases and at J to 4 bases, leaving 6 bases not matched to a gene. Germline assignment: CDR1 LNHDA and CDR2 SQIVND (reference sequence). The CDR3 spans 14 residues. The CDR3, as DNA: TGTGCCAGTACAGGGGGCAGCGGGAATCAGCCCCAGCATTTT. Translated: CASTGGSGNQPQHF.

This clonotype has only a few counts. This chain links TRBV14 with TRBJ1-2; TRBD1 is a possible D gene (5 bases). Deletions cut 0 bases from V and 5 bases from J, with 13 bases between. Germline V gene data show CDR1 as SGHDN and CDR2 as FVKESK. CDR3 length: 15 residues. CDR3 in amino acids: CASSQDQGHPYGYTF. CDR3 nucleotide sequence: TGTGCCAGCAGCCAAGACCAAGGACACCCTTATGGCTACACCTTC.

As DNA, the CDR3 is TGTGCCAGCAGTCCCCTGACTAGCGGGAGGACCCCTATTTATGAGCAGTTCTTC. Residues: CASSPLTSGRTPIYEQFF. The chain carries TRBV27 and TRBJ2-1; TRBD2 matches at 13 bases. Losses at the gene ends were 5 bases for V and 8 bases for J; bases not matched to a gene: 15. This CDR3 has 18 residues. Germline V lookup: CDR1 MNHEY, CDR2 SMNVEV (reference sequence).

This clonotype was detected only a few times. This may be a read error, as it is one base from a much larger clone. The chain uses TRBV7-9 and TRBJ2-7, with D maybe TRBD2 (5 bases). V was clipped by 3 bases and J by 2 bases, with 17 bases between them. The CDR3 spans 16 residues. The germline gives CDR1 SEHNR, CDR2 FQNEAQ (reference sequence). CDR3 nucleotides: TGTGCCAGCAGCTTGGAGCCTCTGGACGGGGCCTACGAGCAGTACTTC. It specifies CASSLEPLDGAYEQYF.

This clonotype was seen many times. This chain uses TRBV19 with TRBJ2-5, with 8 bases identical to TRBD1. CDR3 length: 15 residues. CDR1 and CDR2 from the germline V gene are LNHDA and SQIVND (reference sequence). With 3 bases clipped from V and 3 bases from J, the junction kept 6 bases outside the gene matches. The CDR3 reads CASSIGQGGKETQYF. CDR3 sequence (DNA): TGTGCCAGTAGTATTGGACAGGGCGGGAAAGAGACCCAGTACTTC.

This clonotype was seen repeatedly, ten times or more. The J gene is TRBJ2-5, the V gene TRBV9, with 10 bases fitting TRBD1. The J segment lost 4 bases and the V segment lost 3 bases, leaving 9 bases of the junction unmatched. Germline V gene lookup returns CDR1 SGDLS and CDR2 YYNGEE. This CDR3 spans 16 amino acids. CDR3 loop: CASSGGTGDMGETQYF. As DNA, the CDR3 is TGTGCCAGCAGCGGGGGGACAGGGGATATGGGAGAGACCCAGTACTTC.

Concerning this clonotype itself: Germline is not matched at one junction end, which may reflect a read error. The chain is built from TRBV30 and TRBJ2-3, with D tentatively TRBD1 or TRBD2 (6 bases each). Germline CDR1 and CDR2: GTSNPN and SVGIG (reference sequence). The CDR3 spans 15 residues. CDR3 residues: CAWSKGVTSTDTRYF. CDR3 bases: TGTGCCTGGAGTAAGGGGGTTACTAGCACAGATACGCGGTATTTT.

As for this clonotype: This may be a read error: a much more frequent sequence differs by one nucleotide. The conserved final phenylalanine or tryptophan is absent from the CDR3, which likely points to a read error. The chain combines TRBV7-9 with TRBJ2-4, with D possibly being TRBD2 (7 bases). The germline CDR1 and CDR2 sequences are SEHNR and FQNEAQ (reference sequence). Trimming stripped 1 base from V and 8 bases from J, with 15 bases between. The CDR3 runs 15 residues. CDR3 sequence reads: CASSLGITGRDIQYL. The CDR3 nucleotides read TGTGCCAGCAGCTTAGGGATTACAGGGAGGGACATTCAGTACCTC.

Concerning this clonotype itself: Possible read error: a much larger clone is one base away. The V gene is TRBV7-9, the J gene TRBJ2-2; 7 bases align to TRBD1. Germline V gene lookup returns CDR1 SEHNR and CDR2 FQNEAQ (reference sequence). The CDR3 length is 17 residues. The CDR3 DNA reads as TGTGCCAGCAGCCAGAGGTCCGGCAGGGGGAACACCGGGGAGCTGCTTTTT. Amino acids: CASSQRSGRGNTGELLF.

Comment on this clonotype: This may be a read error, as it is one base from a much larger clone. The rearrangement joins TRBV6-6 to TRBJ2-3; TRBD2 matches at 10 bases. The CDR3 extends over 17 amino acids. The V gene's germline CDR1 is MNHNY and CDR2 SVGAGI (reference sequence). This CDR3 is CASSYLRLAGTTETQYF. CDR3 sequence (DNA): TGTGCCAGCAGTTACCTTCGACTAGCGGGTACCACAGAAACGCAGTATTTT.

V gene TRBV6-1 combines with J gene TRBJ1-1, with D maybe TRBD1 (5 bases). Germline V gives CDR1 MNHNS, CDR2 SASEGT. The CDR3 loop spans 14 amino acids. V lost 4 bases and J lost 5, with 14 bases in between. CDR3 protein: CASSAPWWGTEAFF. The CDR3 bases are TGTGCCAGCAGTGCCCCGTGGTGGGGGACTGAAGCTTTCTTT.

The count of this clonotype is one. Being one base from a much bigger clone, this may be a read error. The chain's CDR3 is CASSYSDNEVDSPLHF. In DNA form, the CDR3 reads TGTGCCAGCAGTTACTCAGACAACGAAGTAGATTCACCCCTCCACTTT. The V and J genes are TRBV6-5 and TRBJ1-6; no definite D call. Germline-derived CDR1 and CDR2 are MNHEY and SVGAGI. V lost 0 bases and J lost 8, with 14 bases in between. CDR3 length equals 16 residues.

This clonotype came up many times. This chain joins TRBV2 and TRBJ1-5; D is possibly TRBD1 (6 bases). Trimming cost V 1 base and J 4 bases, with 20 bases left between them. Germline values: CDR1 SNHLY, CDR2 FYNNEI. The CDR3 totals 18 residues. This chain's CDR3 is CASSEDPRGIELNQPQHF. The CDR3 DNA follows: TGTGCCAGCAGTGAAGACCCGAGGGGGATTGAGTTAAATCAGCCCCAGCATTTT.